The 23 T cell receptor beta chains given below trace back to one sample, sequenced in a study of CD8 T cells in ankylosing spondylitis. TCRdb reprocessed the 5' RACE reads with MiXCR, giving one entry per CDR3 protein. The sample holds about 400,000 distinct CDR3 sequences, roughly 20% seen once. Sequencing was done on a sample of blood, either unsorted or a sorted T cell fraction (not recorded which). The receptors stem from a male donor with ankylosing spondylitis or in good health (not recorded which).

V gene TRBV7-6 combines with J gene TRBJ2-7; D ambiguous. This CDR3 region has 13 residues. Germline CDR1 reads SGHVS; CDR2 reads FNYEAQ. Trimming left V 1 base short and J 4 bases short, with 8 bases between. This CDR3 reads CASSLGVKYEQYF. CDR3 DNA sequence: TGTGCCAGCAGCTTAGGGGTTAAGTACGAGCAGTACTTC.

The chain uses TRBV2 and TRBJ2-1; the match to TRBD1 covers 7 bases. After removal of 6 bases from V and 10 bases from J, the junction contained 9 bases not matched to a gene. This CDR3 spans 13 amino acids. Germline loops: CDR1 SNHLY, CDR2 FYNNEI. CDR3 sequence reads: CASRLTGSLEQFF. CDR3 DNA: TGTGCCAGCAGACTGACAGGGTCCCTCGAGCAGTTCTTC.

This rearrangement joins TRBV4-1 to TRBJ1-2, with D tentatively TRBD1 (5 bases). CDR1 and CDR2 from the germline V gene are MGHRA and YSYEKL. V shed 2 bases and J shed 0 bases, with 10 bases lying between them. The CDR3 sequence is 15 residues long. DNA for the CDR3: TGCGCCAGCAGCCAAACAGGCGGGGCTAACTATGGCTACACCTTC. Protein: CASSQTGGANYGYTF.

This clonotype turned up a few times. The DNA for the CDR3 is TGTGCCAGCAGCTTAGACCCGGGGGGCTCCTACGAGCAGTACTTC. This sequence encodes CASSLDPGGSYEQYF. The V and J genes are TRBV7-6 and TRBJ2-7; 7 bases match TRBD2. V gave up 1 base and J gave up 0 bases; unmatched junction bases: 3. The CDR3 loop spans 15 amino acids. In germline, CDR1 is SGHVS, CDR2 FNYEAQ.

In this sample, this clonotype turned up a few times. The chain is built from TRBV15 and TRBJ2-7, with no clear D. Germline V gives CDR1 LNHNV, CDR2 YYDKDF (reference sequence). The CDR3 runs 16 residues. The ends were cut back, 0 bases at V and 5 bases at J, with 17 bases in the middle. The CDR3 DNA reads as TGTGCCACCAGCAGAGATTCCCTTGCTCATCCCCACGAGCAGTACTTC. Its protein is CATSRDSLAHPHEQYF. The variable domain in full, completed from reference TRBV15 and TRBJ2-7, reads DAMVIQNPRYQVTQFGKPVTLSCSQTLNHNVMYWYQQKSSQAPKLLFHYYDKDFNNEADTPDNFQSRRPNTSFCFLDIRSPGLGDTAMYLCATSRDSLAHPHEQYFGPGTRLTVT.

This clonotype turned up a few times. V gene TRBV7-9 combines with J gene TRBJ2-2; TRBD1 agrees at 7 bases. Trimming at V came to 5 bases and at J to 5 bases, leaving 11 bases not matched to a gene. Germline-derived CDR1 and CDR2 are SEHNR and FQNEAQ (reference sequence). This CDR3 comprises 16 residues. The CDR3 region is CASSPTPGTATGELFF. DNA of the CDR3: TGTGCCAGCAGCCCCACTCCTGGGACAGCGACCGGGGAGCTGTTTTTT.

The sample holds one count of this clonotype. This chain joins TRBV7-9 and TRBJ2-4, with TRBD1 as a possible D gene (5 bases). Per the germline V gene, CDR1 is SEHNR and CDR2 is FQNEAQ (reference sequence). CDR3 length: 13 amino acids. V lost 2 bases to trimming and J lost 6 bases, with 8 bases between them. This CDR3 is CASSLRQTNIQYF. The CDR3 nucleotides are TGTGCCAGCAGCTTACGACAGACAAACATTCAGTACTTC.

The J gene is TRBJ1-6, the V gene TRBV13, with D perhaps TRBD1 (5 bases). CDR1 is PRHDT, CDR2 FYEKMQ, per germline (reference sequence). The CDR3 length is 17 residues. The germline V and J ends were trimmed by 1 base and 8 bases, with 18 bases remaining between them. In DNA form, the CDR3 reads TGTGCCAGCAGCTTAGTGTCGGGCGCCAGGGTGGATTCACCCCTCCACTTT. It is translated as CASSLVSGARVDSPLHF.

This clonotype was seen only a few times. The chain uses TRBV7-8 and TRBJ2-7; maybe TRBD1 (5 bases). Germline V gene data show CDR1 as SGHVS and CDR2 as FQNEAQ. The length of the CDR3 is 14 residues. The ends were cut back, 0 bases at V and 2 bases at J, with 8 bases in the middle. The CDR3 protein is CASSLAGATYEQYF. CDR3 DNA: TGTGCCAGCAGCTTAGCTGGGGCCACCTACGAGCAGTACTTC.

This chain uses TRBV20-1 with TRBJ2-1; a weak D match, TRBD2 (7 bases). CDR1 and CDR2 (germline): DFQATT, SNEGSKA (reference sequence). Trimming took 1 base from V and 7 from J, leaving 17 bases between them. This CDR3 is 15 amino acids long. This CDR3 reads CSARAGRGLGNEQFF. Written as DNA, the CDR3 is TGCAGTGCTAGAGCGGGGCGGGGGCTGGGGAATGAGCAGTTCTTC.

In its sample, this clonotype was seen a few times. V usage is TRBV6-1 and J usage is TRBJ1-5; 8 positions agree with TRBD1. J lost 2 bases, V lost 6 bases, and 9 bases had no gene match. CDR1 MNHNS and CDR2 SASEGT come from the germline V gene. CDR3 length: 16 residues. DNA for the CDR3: TGTGCCAGCAGCTCGCAGGGGGCGCTTGGCAATCAGCCCCAGCATTTT. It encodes CASSSQGALGNQPQHF.

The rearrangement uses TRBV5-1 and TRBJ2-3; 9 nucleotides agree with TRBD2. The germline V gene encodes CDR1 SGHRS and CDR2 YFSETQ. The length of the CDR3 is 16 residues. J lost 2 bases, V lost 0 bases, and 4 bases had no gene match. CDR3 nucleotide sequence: TGCGCCAGCAGCTTGGCCGCGGGGGGGGTCACAGATACGCAGTATTTT. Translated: CASSLAAGGVTDTQYF.

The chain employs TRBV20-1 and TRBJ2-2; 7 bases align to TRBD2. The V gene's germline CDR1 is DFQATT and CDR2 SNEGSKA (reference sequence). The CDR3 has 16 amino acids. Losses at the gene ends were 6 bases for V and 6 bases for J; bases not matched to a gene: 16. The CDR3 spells CSAPYERDFGAGELFF. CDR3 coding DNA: TGCAGTGCCCCTTACGAGCGGGACTTTGGGGCCGGGGAGCTGTTTTTT.

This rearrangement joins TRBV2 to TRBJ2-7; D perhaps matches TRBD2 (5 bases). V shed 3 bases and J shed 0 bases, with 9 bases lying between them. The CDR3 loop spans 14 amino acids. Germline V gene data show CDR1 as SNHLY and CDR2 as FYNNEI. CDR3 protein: CASSDRESSYEQYF. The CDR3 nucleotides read TGTGCCAGCAGTGATCGGGAAAGCTCCTACGAGCAGTACTTC.

CDR3 nucleotides: TGTGCCAGCAGCCAAGTCACAGGGAGGACTGAAGCTTTCTTT. Translating gives CASSQVTGRTEAFF. This sequence joins TRBV4-2 and TRBJ1-1, with D perhaps TRBD1 (6 bases). Looked up from germline, CDR1 is LGHNA and CDR2 is YNFKEQ. CDR3 length: 14 residues. Trimming stripped 1 base from V and 5 bases from J, with 11 bases between.

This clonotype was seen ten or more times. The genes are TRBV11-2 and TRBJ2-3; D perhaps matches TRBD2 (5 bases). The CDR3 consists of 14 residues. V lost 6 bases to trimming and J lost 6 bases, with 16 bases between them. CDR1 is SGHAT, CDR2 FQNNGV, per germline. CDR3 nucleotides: TGTGCCAGCAGATTTGGGCTAGCAGCGGATACGCAGTATTTT. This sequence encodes CASRFGLAADTQYF. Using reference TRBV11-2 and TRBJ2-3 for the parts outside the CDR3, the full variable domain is EAGVAQSPRYKIIEKRQSVAFWCNPISGHATLYWYQQILGQGPKLLIQFQNNGVVDDSQLPKDRFSAERLKGVDSTLKIQPAKLEDSAVYLCASRFGLAADTQYFGPGTRLTVL.

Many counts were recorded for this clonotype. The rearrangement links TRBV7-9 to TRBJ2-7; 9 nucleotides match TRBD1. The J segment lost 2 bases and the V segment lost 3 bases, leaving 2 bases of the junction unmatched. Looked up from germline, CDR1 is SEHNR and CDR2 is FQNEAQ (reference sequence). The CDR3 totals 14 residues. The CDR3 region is CASSFRDRAYEQYF. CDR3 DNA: TGTGCCAGCAGCTTCCGGGACAGGGCCTACGAGCAGTACTTC.

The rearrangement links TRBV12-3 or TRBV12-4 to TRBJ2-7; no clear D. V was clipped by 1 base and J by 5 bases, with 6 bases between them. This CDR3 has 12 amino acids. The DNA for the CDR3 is TGTGCCAGCAGTTTAGGATTCAACGAGCAGTACTTC. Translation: CASSLGFNEQYF.

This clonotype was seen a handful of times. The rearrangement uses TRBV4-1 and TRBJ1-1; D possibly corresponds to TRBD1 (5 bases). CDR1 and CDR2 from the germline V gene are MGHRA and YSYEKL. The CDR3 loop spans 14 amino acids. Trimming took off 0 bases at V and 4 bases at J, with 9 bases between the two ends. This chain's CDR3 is CASSQEEGLTEAFF. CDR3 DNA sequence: TGCGCCAGCAGCCAAGAAGAGGGGCTCACTGAAGCTTTCTTT.

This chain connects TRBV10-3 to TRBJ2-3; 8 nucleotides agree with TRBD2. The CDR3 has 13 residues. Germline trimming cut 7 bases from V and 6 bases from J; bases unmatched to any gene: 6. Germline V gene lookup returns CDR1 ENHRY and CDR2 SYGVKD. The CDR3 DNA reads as TGTGCCATCACGGGCGGGGGGCTGGATACGCAGTATTTT. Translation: CAITGGGLDTQYF.

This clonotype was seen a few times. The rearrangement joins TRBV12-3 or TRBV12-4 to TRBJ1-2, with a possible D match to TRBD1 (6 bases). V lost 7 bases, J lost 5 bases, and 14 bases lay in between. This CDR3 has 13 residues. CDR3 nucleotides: TGTGCCAGCACAGGGGACACCTCTTATGGCTACACCTTC. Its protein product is CASTGDTSYGYTF.

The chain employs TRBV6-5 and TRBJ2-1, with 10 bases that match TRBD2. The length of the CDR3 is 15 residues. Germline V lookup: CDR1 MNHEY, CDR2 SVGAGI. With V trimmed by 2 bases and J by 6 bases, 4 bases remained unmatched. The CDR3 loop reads CASSYASGGPNEQFF. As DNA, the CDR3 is TGTGCCAGCAGTTACGCTAGCGGGGGCCCCAATGAGCAGTTCTTC.

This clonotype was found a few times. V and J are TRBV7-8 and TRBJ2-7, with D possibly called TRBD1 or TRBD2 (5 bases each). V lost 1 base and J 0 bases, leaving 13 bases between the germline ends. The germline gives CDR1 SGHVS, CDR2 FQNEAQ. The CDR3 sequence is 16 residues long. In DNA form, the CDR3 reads TGTGCCAGCAGCTTAGGGGACGGGGTTAGCTCCTACGAGCAGTACTTC. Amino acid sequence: CASSLGDGVSSYEQYF.